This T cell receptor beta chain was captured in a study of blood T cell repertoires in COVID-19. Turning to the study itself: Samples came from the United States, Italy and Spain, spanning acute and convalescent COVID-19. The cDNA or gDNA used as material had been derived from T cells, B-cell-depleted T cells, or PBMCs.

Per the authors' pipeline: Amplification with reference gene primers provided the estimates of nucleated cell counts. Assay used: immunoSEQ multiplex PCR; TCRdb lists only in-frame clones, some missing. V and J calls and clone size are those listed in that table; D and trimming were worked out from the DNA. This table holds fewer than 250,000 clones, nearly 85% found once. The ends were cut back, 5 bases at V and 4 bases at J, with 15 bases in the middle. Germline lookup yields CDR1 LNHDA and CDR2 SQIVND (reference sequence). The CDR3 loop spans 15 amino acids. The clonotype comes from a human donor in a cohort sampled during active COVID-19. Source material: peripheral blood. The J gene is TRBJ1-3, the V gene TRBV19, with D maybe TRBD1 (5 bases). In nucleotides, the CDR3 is TGTGCCAGTAGTGAGGACGGGGGATTGGGAAACACCATATATTTT. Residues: CASSEDGGLGNTIYF. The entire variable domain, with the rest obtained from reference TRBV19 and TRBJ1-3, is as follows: DGGITQSPKYLFRKEGQNVTLSCEQNLNHDAMYWYRQDPGQGLRLIYYSQIVNDFQKGDIAEGYSVSREKKESFPLTVTSAQKNPTAFYLCASSEDGGLGNTIYFGEGSWLTVV.